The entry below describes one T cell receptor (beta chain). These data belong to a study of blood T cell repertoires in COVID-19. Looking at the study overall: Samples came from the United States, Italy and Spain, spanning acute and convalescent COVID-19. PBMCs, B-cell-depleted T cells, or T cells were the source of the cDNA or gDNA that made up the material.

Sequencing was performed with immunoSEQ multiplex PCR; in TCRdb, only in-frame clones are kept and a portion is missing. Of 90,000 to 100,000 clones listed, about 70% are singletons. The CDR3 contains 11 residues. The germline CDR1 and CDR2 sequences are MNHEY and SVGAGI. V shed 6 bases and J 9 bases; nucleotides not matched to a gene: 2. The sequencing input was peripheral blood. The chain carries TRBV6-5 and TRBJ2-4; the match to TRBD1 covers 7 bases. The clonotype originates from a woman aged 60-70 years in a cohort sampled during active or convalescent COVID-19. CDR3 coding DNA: TGTGCCAGCAGCGACAGGGCCATTCAGTACTTC. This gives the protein CASSDRAIQYF.